Sequencing of this T cell receptor beta chain was carried out in a study of blood T cell repertoires in COVID-19. Study at large: The United States, Italy and Spain were the sources of the acute and convalescent COVID-19 samples. T cells, B-cell-depleted T cells, or PBMCs supplied cDNA or gDNA.

Under the authors' procedure: Estimation of nucleated cell counts was performed using reference gene primer amplification. Data came from immunoSEQ multiplex PCR; TCRdb stores just in-frame clones and leaves some out. D and trimming were read from the DNA, whereas the V and J calls and clone size are those reported in that table. Among 85,000 to 90,000 clones listed, about 91% were seen once. Input material: peripheral blood. This sequence was found in a woman at least 80 years old with active COVID-19.

CDR3 protein: CASYPGGSTDTQYF. The CDR3 DNA follows: TGTGCCAGCTACCCGGGGGGGTCGACAGATACGCAGTATTTT. The chain uses TRBV18 and TRBJ2-3; 8 bases are shared with TRBD2. Germline V gene lookup returns CDR1 KGHSH and CDR2 LQKENI. Trimming cost V 7 bases and J 3 bases; bases outside gene matches: 6. The CDR3 contains 14 residues.